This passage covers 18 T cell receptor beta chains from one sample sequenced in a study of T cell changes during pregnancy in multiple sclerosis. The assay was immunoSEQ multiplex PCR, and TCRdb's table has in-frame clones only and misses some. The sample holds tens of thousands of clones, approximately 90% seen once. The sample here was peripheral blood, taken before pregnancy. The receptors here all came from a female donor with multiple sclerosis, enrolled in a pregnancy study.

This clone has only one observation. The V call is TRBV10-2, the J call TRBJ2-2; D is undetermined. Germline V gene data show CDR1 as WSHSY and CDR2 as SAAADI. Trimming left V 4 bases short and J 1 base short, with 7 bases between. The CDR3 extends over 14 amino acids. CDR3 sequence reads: CASSGSLNTGELFF. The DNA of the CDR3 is TGCGCCAGCAGTGGAAGCCTGAACACCGGGGAGCTGTTTTTT.

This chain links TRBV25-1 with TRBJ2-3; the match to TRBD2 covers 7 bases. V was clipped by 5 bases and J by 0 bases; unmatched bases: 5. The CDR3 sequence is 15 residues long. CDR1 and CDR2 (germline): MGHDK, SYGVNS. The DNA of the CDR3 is TGTGCCAGCAGTCTGGGGGGGGTTAGCACAGATACGCAGTATTTT. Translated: CASSLGGVSTDTQYF.

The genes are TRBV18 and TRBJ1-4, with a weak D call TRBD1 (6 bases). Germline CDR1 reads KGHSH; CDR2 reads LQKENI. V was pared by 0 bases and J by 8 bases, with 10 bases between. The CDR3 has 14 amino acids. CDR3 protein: CASSPPQGQEKLFF. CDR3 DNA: TGTGCCAGCTCACCACCGCAGGGGCAAGAAAAACTGTTTTTT.

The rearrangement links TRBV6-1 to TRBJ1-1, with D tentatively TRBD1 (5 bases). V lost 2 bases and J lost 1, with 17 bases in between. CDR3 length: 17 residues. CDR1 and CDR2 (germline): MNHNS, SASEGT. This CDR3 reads CASSELIGGGANTEAFF. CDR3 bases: TGTGCCAGCAGTGAACTGATCGGGGGGGGTGCGAACACTGAAGCTTTCTTT.

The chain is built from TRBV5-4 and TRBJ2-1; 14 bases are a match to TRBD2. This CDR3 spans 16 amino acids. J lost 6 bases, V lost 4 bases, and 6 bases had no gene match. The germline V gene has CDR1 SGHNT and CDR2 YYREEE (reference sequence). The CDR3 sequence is CASSPRLAGGSNEQFF. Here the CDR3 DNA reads TGTGCCAGCAGCCCTAGACTAGCGGGGGGGAGCAATGAGCAGTTCTTC.

CDR3 residues: CASSPTAGDTEAFF. In DNA form, the CDR3 reads TGTGCCAGCAGCCCAACTGCGGGGGACACTGAAGCTTTCTTT. The rearrangement uses TRBV11-3 and TRBJ1-1, with D possibly being TRBD1 (5 bases). The CDR3 length is 14 residues. Trimming cost V 5 bases and J 3 bases, with 13 bases left between them. Germline assignment: CDR1 SGHNT and CDR2 YENEEA.

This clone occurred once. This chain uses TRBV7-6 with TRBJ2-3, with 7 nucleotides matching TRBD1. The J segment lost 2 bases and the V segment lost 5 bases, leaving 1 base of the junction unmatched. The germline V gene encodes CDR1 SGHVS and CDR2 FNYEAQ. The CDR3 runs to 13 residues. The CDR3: CASSGQDTDTQYF. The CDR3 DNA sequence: TGTGCCAGCAGCGGACAGGACACAGATACGCAGTATTTT.

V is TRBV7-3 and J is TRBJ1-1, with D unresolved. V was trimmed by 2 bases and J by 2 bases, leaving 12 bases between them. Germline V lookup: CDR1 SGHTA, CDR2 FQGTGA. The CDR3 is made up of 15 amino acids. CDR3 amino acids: CASSLSGGTNTEAFF. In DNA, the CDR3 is TGTGCCAGCAGCTTATCTGGCGGAACTAACACTGAAGCTTTCTTT.

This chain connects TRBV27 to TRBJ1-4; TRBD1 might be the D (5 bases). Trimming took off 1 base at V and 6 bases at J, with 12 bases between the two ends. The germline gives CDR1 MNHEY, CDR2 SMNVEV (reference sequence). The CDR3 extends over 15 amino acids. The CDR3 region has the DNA TGTGCCAGCAGTTTATGGGGCGGTTCGGATGAAAAACTGTTTTTT. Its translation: CASSLWGGSDEKLFF.

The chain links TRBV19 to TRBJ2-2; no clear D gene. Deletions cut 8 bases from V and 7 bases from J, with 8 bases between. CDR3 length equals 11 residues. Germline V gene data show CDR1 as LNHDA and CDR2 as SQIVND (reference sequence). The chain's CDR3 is CASYRVGELFF. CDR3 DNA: TGTGCCAGTTACAGAGTCGGGGAGCTGTTTTTT.

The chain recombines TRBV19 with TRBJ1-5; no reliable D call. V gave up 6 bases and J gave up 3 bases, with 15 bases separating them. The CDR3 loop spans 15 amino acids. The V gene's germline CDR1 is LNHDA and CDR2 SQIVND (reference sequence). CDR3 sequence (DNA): TGTGCCAGTAGCCTACTCTGGGAGAACAATCAGCCCCAGCATTTT. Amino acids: CASSLLWENNQPQHF.

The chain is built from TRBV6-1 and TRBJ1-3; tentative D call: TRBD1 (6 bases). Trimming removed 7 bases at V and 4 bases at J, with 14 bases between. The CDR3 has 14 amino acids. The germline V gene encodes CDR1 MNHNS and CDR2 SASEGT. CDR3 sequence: CASITQGLGNTIYF. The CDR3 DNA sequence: TGTGCCAGCATTACACAGGGTTTGGGAAACACCATATATTTT.

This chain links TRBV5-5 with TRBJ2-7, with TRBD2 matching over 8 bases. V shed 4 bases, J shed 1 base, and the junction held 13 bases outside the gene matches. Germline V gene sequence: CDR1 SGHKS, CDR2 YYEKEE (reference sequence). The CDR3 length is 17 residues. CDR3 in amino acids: CASSPEAAGALSYEQYF. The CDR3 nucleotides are TGTGCCAGCAGCCCGGAGGCAGCGGGGGCCTTATCCTACGAGCAGTACTTC.

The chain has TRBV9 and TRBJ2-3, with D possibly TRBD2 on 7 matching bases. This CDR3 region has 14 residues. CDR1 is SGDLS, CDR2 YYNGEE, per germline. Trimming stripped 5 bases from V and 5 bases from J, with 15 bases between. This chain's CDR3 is CASRRGGSEDTQYF. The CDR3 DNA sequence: TGTGCCAGCAGGAGGGGGGGTTCGGAAGATACGCAGTATTTT. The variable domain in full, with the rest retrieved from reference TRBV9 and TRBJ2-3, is DSGVTQTPKHLITATGQRVTLRCSPRSGDLSVYWYQQSLDQGLQFLIQYYNGEERAKGNILERFSAQQFPDLHSELNLSSLELGDSALYFCASRRGGSEDTQYFGPGTRLTVL.

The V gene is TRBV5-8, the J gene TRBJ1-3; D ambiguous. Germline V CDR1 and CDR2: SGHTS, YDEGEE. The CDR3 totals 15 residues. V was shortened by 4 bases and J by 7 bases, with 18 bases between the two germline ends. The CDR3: CASSQGGYYSNTIYF. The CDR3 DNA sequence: TGTGCCAGCAGCCAAGGTGGATATTACAGTAACACCATATATTTT. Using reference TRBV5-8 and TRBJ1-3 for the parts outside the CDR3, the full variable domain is EAGVTQSPTHLIKTRGQQATLRCSPISGHTSVYWYQQALGLGLQFLLWYDEGEERNRGNFPPRFSGRQFPNYSSELNVNALELEDSALYLCASSQGGYYSNTIYFGEGSWLTVV.

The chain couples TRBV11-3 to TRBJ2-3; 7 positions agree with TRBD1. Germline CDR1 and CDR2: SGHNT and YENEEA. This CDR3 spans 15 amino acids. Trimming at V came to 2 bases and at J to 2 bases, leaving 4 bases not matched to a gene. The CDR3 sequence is CASSLTDRLTDTQYF. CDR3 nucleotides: TGTGCCAGCAGCTTAACGGACAGGCTCACAGATACGCAGTATTTT.

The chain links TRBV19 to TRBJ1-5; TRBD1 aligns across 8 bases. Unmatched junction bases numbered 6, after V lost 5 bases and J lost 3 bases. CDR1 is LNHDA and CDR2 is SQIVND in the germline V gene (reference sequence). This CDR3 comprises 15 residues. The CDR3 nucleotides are TGTGCCAGTAGTCCCGGGACAGGCTTCAATCAGCCCCAGCATTTT. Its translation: CASSPGTGFNQPQHF.

The CDR3 DNA sequence: TGCGCCAGCAGCTTGGAACTAGCGGGGGTCGGCGAGCAGTACTTC. Amino acid sequence: CASSLELAGVGEQYF. This rearrangement joins TRBV5-1 to TRBJ2-7; 11 bases map to TRBD2. The ends lost 0 bases at V and 6 bases at J; junction bases unmatched: 5. This CDR3 is built from 15 residues. Germline V gene sequence: CDR1 SGHRS, CDR2 YFSETQ.